This T cell receptor (beta chain) was identified during a study of T cell responses to AZD1222 COVID-19 vaccine. The CDR3 length is 15 residues. V dropped 0 bases and J dropped 2; count of bases not matched to a gene: 2. CDR1 is SGHRS, CDR2 YFSETQ, per germline. Profiled with immunoSEQ multiplex PCR; TCRdb holds only in-frame clones, not every one. The table shows approximately 190,000 clones, with 85% to 95% occurring only once. This clone was observed a few times. Additional DNA sequences in this sample encode the identical CDR3. The sample in question was peripheral blood, obtained on day 0 of AZD1222 vaccination. The chain combines TRBV5-1 with TRBJ1-5, with 7 bases identical to TRBD1. The receptor was isolated from an adult in good health. The CDR3 DNA is TGCGCCAGCAGCTTGGGACAGGGTGGCAATCAGCCCCAGCATTTT. Translation gives CASSLGQGGNQPQHF.